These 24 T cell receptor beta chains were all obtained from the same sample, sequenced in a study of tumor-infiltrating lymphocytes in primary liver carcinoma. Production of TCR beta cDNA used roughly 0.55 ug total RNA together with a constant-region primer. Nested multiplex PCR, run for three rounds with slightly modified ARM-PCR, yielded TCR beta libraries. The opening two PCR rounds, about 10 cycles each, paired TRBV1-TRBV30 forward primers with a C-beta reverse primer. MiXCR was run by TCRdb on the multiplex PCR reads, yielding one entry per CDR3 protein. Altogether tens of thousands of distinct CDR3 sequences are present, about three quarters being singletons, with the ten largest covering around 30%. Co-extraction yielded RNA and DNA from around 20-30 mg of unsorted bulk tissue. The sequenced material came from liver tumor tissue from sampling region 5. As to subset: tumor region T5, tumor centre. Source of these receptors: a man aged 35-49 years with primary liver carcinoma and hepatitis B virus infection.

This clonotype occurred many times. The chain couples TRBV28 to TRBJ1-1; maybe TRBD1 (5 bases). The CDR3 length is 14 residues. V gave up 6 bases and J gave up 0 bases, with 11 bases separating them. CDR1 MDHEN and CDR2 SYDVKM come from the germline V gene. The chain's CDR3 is CASRPGTVNTEAFF. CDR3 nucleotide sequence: TGTGCCAGCAGACCCGGGACGGTGAACACTGAAGCTTTCTTT.

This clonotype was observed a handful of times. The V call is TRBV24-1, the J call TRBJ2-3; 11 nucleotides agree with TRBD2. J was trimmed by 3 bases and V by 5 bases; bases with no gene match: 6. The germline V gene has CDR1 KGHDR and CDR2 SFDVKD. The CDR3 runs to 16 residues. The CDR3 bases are TGTGCCACCAGTGTCCGACTAGCGGGAAAAACAGATACGCAGTATTTT. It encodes CATSVRLAGKTDTQYF.

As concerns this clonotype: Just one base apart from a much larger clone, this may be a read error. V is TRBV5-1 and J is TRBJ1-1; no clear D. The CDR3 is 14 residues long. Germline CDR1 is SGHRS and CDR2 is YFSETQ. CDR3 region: CASSLPLRGTEASF. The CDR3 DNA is TGCGCCAGCAGCCTCCCTCTGAGAGGCACTGAAGCTTCCTTT.

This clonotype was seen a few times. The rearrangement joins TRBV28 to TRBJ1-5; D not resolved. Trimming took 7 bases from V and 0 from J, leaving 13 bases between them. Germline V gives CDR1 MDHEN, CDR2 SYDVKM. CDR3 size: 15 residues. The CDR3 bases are TGTGCCAGCACTCCTTTCAAACATAGCAATCAGCCCCAGCATTTT. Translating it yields CASTPFKHSNQPQHF.

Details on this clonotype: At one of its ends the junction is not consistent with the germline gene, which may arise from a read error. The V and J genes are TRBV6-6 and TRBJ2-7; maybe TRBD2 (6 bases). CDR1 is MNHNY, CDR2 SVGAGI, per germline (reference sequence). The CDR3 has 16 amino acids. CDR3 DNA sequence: TGTGCCAGCAGTTCCCACACGGACGGGAGCTCCTTCGAGCAGTACTTC. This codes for CASSSHTDGSSFEQYF.

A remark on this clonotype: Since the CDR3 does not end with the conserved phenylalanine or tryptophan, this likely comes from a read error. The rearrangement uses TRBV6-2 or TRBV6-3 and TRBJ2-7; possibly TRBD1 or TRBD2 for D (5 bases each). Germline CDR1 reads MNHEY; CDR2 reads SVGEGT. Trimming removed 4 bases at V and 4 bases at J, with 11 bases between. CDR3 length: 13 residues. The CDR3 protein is CASSSVGAYEQYI. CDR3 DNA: TGTGCCAGCAGTTCGGTCGGGGCGTACGAGCAGTACATC.

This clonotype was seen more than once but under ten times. CDR3: CASSEALLTGELFF. CDR3 nucleotide sequence: TGTGCCAGCAGTGAAGCTCTCCTCACCGGGGAGCTGTTTTTT. The V gene is TRBV2, the J gene TRBJ2-2; unclear D gene. Germline V CDR1 and CDR2: SNHLY, FYNNEI. This CDR3 spans 14 amino acids. The ends were cut back, 0 bases at V and 4 bases at J, with 6 bases in the middle.

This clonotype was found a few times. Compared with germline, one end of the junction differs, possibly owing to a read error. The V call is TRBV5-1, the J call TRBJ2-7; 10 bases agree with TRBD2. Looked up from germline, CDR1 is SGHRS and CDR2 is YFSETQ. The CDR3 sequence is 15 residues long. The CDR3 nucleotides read TGTGCCAGTAGCTTGACTAGCGGGCAGGCCTACGAGCTGTACTTC. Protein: CASSLTSGQAYELYF.

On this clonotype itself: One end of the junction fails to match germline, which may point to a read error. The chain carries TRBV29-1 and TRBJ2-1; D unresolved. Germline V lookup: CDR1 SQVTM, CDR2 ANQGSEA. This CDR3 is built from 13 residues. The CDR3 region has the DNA TGCGGCGTTGATGCTCAGAGGTGCAATGAGCAGTTCTTC. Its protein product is CGVDAQRCNEQFF.

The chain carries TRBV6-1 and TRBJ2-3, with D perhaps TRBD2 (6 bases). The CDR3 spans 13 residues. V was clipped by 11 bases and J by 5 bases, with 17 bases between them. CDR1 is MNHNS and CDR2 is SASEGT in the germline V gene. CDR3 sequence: CADSLGGIDTQYF. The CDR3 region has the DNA TGTGCCGACAGCCTCGGGGGTATAGATACGCAGTATTTT.

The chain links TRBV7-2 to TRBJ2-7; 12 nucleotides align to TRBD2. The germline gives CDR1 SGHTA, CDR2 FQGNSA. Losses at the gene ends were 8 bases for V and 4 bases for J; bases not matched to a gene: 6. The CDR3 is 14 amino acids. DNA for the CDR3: TGTGCCAGCGGCTGGACTAGCGGGACTTACGAGCAGTACTTC. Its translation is CASGWTSGTYEQYF. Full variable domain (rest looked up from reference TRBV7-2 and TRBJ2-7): GAGVSQSPSNKVTEKGKDVELRCDPISGHTALYWYRQSLGQGLEFLIYFQGNSAPDKSGLPSDRFSAERTGGSVSTLTIQRTQQEDSAVYLCASGWTSGTYEQYFGPGTRLTVT.

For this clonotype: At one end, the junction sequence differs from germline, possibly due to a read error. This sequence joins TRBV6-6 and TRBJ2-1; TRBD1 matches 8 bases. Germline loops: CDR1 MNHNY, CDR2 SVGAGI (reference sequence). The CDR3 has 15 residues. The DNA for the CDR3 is TGTGCCTGCAGTTACCCGGACAGGGATGGCAATGAGCAATTCTTC. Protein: CACSYPDRDGNEQFF.

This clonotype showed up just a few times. The CDR3 region is CASSGDRGTPQYF. The DNA for the CDR3 is TGTGCCAGCAGTGGGGACAGGGGAACCCCCCAGTACTTC. The V call is TRBV28, the J call TRBJ2-5; 10 nucleotides match TRBD1. This CDR3 is 13 amino acids long. Germline lookup yields CDR1 MDHEN and CDR2 SYDVKM. V shed 5 bases and J 9 bases; nucleotides not matched to a gene: 6.

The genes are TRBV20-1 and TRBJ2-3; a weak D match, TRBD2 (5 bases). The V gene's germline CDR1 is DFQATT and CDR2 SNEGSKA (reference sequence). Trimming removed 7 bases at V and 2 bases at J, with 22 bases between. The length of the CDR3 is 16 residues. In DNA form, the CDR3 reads TGCAGTGTTCATCTGCCTGTAGCGTGGCTCACAGATACGCAGTATTTT. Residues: CSVHLPVAWLTDTQYF.

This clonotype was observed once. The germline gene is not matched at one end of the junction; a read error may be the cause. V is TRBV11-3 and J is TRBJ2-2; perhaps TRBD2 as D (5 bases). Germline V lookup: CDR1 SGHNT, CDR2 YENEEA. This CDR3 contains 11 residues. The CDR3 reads CGSSLHGELFF. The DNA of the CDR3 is TGTGGCAGCAGCTTACACGGGGAGCTATTTTTT.

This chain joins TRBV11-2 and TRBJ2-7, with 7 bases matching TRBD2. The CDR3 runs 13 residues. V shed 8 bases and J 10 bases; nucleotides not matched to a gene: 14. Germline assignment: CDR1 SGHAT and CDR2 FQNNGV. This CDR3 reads CASGGRGQESQYF. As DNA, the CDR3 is TGTGCCAGCGGGGGGAGGGGCCAAGAGTCCCAGTACTTC.

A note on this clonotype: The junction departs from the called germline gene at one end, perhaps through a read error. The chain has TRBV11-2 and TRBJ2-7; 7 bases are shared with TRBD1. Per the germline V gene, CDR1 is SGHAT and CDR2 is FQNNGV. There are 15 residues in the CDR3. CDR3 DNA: TGTGCCAGCATCTCTACAGGGGACCGGAGGTACGAGCAGTGCTTC. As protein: CASISTGDRRYEQCF.

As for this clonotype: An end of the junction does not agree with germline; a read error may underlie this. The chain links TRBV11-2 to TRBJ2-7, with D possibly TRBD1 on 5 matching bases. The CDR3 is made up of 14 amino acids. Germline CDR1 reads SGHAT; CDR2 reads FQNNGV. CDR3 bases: TGTGTCAGCAGCTCTAACAGGAACTCCTACGAGCACTACTTC. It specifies CVSSSNRNSYEHYF.

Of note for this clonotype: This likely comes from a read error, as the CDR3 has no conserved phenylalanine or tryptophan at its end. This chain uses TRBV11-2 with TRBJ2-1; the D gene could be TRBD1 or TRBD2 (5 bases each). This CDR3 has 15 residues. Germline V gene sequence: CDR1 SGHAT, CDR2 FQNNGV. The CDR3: CASSLVRGAYNEQFL. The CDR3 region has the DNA TGTGCCAGTAGCTTAGTTAGAGGGGCCTACAATGAGCAGTTCTTA.

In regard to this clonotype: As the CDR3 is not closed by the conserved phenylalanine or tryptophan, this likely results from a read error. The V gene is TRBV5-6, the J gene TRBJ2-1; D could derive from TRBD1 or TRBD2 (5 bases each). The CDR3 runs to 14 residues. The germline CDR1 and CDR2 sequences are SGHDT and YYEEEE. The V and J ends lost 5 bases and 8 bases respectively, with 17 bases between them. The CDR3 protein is CASRFGAVGDEQFY. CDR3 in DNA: TGTGCCAGCAGATTCGGGGCGGTGGGCGATGAGCAGTTCTAC.

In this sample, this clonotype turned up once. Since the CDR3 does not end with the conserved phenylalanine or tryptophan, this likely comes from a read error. CDR3 bases: TGTGCCAGCGGCCGAGGGGGGAGAGGGGACTATGGCTACACCTCC. As protein: CASGRGGRGDYGYTS. The chain carries TRBV7-9 and TRBJ1-2; tentatively, D is TRBD1 (6 bases). The germline V gene has CDR1 SEHNR and CDR2 FQNEAQ (reference sequence). Between the trimmed V and J ends, which lost 8 bases and 3 bases, there was a span of 19 bases. The CDR3 runs 15 residues.

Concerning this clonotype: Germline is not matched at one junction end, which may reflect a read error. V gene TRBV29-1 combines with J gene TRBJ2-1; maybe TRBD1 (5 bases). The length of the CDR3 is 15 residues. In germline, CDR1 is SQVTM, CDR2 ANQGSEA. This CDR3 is CSMGPPSNSYSEQFF. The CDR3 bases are TGCAGCATGGGGCCTCCTTCCAACTCCTACAGTGAGCAGTTCTTC.

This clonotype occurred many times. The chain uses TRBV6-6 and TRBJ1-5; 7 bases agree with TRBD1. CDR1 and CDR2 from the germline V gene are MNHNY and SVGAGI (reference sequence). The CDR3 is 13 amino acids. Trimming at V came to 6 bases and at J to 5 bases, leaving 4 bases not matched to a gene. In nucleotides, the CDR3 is TGTGCCAGCAGGAGGGGGCGCGATCAGCCCCAGCATTTT. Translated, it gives CASRRGRDQPQHF.

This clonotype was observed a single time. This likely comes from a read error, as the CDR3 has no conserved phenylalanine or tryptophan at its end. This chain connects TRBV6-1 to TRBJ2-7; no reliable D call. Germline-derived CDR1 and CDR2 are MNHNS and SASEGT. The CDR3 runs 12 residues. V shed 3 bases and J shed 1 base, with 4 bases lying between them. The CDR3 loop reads CASSEQSYEQYL. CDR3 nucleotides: TGTGCCAGCAGTGAGCAGTCCTACGAGCAGTACTTA.